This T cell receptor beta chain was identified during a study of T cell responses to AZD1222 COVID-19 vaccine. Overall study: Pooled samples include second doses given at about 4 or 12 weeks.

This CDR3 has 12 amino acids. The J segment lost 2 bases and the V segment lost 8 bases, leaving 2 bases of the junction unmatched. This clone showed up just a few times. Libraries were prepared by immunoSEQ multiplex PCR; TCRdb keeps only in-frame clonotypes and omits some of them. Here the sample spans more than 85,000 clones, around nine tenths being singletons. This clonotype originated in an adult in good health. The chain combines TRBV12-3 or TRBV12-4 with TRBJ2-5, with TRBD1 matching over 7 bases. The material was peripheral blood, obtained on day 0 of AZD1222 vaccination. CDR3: CASRDSQETQYF. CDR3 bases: TGTGCCAGCCGGGACAGTCAAGAGACCCAGTACTTC.